A selection of T cell receptor beta chains follows, all from one sample in a study of blood T cell repertoires in COVID-19. TCRdb's table, derived via immunoSEQ multiplex PCR, lists solely in-frame clones and lacks some. The sample has around 280,000 clones, roughly 90% seen once. The source material was peripheral blood. The receptor source for this set is a woman younger than 45 with COVID-19, enrolled during active disease. The conserved cysteine and the conserved F or W are not part of the CDR3 here. Fields, in order: V gene, CDR3 protein.

TRBV24-1 ATSDLPRTSGGLNTGELF
TRBV9 ASSDDTGADTQY
TRBV11-3 ASSLHPEEGTDTQY
TRBV6-6 ASRSDWEETQY
TRBV9 ASSVGDSSYEQY
TRBV4-2 ASASIDSLSYNSPLH
TRBV5-6 ASGEGNEQY
TRBV19 ASGPGRGMNTEAF
TRBV27 ASSSPIGTGNADTQY
TRBV7-9 ASSFRQTLNTEAF
TRBV2 ASGGGSRYGYT
TRBV19 ASSLRTGGANEKLF
TRBV5-1 ASSLAGVNGYT
TRBV7-9 ASSDGQGPPSYNEQF
TRBV29-1 SVYGGGETQY
TRBV13 ASSSSQGAYGYT
TRBV4-1 ASSLFGGGGYGYT
TRBV6-5 ASTPRQGAVGYT
TRBV29-1 SVEARTGKGYGYT
TRBV21-1 ASSKYRDIAGYT
TRBV7-9 ASSQQGRNSPLH
TRBV27 ASSIGQGLLSYNSPLH
TRBV24-1 ATSDLGRQGLGGELF
TRBV18 ASSPGRGYEQY
TRBV28 ASSPDRGSYEQY
TRBV6-5 ASRNGGVHYGYT
TRBV11-2 ASSLPGAVEKLF
TRBV6-5 ASKRGKTIGQPQH
TRBV5-1 ASRSYSGTGSYEQY
TRBV7-2 ASSLGIGQGYDQPQH
TRBV4-1 ASSPGQNSYNEQF
TRBV5-1 ASSLDQAPSF
TRBV3-1/TRBV3-2 ASSHLDRANTEAF
TRBV3-1/TRBV3-2 ASSQAPSAGEQY
TRBV5-1 ASGEGTDTGELF
TRBV7-8 ASSLNQGSDTQY
TRBV24-1 ATSDFRAGGGTDTQY